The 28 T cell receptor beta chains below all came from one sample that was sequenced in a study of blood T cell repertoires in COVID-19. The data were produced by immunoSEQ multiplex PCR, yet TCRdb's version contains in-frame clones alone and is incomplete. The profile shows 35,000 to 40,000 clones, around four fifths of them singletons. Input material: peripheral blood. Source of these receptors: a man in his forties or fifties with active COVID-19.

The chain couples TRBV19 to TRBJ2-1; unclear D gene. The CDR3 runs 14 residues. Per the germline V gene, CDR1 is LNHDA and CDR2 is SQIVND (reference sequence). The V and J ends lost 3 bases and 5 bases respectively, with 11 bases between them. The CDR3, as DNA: TGTGCCAGTAGTATTCTGCGGCGAGACAATGAGCAGTTCTTC. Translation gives CASSILRRDNEQFF.

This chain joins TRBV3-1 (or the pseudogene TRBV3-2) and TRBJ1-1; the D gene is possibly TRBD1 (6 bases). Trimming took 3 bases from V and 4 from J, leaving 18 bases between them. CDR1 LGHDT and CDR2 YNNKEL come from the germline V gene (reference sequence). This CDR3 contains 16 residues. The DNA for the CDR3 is TGTGCCAGCAGCCAGGGGGCCAGGAGACCTGGCACTGAAGCTTTCTTT. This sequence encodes CASSQGARRPGTEAFF.

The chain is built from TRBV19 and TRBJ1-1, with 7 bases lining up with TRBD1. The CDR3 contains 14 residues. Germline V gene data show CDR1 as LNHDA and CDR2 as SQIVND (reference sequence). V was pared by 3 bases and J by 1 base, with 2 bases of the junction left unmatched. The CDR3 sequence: CASSIRTGNTEAFF. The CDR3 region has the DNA TGTGCCAGTAGTATCAGGACAGGGAACACTGAAGCTTTCTTT.

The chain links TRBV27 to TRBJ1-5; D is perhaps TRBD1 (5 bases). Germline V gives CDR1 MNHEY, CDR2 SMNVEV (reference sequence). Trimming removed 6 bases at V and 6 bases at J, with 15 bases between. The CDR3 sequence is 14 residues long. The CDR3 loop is CASRGWGGGQPQHF. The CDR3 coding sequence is TGTGCCAGCAGGGGGTGGGGGGGAGGTCAGCCCCAGCATTTT.

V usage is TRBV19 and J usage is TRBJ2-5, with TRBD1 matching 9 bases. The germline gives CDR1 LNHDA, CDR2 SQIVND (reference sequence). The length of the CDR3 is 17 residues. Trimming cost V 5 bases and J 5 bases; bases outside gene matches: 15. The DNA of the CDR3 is TGTGCCAGTAGTGCCTGGACCGGGACAGGGAACGATGAGACCCAGTACTTC. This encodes CASSAWTGTGNDETQYF.

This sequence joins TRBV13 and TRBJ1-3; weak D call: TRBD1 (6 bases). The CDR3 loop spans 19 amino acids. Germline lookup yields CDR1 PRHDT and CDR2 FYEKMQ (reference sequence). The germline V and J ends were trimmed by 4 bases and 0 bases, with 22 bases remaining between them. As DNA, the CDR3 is TGTGCCAGCAGCTCACTGGACAGTGGCCATTTTACCTCTGGAAACACCATATATTTT. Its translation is CASSSLDSGHFTSGNTIYF.

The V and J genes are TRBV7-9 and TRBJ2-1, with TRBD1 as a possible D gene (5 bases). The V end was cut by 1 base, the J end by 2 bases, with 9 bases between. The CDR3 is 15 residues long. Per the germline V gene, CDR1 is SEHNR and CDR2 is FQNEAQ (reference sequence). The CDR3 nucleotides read TGTGCCAGCAGCTTAGAAGTAGGGGCCTACAATGAGCAGTTCTTC. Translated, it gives CASSLEVGAYNEQFF.

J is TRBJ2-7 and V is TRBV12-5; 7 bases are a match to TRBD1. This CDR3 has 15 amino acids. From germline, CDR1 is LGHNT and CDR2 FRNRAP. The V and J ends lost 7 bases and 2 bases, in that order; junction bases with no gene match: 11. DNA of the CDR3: TGTGCTAGTGCCCCTGGGGACAGACTTACCTACGAGCAGTACTTC. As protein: CASAPGDRLTYEQYF.

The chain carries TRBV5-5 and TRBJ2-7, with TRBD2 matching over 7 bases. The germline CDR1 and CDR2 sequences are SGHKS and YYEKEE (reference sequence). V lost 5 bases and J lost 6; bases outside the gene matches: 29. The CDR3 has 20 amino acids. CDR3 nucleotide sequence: TGTGCCAGCAGGGTACGGGACTATGTATACCGGGTCCTCTACTCCCTCGAGCAGTACTTC. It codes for CASRVRDYVYRVLYSLEQYF. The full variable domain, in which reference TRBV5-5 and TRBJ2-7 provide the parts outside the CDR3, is DAGVTQSPTHLIKTRGQQVTLRCSPISGHKSVSWYQQVLGQGPQFIFQYYEKEERGRGNFPDRFSARQFPNYSSELNVNALLLGDSALYLCASRVRDYVYRVLYSLEQYFGPGTRLTVT.

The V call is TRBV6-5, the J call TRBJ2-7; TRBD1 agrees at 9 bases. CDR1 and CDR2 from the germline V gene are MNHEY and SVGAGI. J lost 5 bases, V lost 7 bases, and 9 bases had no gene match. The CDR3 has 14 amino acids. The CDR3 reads CASKIGQGTHEQYF. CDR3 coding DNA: TGTGCCAGCAAAATCGGACAGGGGACCCACGAGCAGTACTTC.

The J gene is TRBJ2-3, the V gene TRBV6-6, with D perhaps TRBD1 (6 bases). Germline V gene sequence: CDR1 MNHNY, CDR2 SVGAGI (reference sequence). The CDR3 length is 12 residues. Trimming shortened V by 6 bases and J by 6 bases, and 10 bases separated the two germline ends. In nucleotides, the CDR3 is TGTGCCAGCAGCTACAGGGAGGATACGCAGTATTTT. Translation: CASSYREDTQYF.

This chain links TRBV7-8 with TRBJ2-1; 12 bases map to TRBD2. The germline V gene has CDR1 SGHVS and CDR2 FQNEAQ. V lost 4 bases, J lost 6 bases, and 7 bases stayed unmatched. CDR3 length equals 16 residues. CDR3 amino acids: CASSSLAGGSGNEQFF. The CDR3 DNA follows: TGTGCCAGCAGCTCCCTAGCGGGGGGGTCTGGCAATGAGCAGTTCTTC.

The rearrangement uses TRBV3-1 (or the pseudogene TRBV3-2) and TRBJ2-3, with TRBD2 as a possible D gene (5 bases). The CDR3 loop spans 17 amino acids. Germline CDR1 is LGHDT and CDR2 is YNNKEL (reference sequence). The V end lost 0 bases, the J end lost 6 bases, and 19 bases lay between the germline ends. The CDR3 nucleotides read TGTGCCAGCAGCCAAGATCCTGCAGTGACGAGCGGTGATACGCAGTATTTT. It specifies CASSQDPAVTSGDTQYF.

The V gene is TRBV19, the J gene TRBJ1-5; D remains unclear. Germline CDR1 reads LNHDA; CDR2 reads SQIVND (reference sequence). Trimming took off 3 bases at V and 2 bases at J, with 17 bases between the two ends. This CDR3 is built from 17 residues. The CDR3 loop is CASSIRVLGTGNQPQHF. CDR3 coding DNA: TGTGCCAGTAGTATCCGGGTCCTAGGCACGGGCAATCAGCCCCAGCATTTT.

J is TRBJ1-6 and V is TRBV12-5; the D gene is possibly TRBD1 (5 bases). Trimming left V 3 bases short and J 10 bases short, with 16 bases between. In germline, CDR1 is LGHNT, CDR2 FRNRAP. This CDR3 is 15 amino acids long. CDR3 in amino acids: CASGFIGQGGSPLHF. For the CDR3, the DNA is TGTGCTAGTGGTTTTATTGGCCAGGGCGGCTCACCCCTCCACTTT. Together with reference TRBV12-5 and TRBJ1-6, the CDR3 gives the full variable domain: DARVTQTPRHKVTEMGQEVTMRCQPILGHNTVFWYRQTMMQGLELLAYFRNRAPLDDSGMPKDRFSAEMPDATLATLKIQPSEPRDSAVYFCASGFIGQGGSPLHFGNGTRLTVT.

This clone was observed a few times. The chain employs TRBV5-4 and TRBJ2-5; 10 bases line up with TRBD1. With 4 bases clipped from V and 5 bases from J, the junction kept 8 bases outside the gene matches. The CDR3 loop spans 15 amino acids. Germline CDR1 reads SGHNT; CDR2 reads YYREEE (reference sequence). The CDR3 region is CASSPRQGAGETQYF. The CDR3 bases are TGTGCCAGCAGCCCGAGACAGGGGGCGGGTGAGACCCAGTACTTC.

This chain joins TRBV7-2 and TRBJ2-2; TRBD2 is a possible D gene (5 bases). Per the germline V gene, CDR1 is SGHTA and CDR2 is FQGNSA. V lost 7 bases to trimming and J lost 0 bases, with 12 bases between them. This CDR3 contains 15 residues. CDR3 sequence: CASKPADTNTGELFF. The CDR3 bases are TGTGCCAGCAAACCAGCGGATACGAACACCGGGGAGCTGTTTTTT.

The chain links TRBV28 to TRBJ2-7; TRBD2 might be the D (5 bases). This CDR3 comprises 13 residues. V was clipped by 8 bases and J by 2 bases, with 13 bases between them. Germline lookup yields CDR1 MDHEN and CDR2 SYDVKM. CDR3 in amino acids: CASASGGPYEQYF. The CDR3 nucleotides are TGTGCCAGCGCCTCTGGCGGGCCCTACGAGCAGTACTTC.

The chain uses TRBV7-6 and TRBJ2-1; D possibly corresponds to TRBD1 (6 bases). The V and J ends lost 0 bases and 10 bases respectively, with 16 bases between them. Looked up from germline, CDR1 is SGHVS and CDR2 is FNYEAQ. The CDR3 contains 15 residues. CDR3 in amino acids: CASSLALEGVAEQFF. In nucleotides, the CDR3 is TGTGCCAGCAGCTTAGCTTTAGAGGGGGTAGCGGAGCAGTTCTTC. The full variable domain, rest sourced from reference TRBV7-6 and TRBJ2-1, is GAGVSQSPRYKVTKRGQDVALRCDPISGHVSLYWYRQALGQGPEFLTYFNYEAQQDKSGLPNDRFSAERPEGSISTLTIQRTEQRDSAMYRCASSLALEGVAEQFFGPGTRLTVL.

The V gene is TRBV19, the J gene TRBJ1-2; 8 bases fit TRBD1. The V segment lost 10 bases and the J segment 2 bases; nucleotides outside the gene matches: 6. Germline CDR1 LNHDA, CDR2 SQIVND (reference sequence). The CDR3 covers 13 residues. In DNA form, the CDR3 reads TGTGCCACGGGACAGGCGCTAAACTATGGCTACACCTTC. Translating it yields CATGQALNYGYTF.

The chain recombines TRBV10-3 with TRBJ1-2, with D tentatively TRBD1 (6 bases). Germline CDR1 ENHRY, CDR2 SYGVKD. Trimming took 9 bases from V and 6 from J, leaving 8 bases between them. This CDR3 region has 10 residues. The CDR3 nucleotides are TGTGCCATTTACAGGGATGGCTACACCTTC. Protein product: CAIYRDGYTF.

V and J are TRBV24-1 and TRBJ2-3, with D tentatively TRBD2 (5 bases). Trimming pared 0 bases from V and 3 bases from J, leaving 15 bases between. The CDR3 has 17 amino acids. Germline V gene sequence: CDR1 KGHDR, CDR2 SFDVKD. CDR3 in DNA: TGTGCCACCAGTGATTTGCATAACAGCGGATTAACAGATACGCAGTATTTT. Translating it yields CATSDLHNSGLTDTQYF.

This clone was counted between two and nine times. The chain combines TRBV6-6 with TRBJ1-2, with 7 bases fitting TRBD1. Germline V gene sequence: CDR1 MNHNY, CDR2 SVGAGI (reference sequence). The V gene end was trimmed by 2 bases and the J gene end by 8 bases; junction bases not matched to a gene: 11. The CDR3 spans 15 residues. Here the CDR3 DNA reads TGTGCCAGCAGTTACGTTACAGGGGTAATCGGCGGCTACACCTTC. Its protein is CASSYVTGVIGGYTF.

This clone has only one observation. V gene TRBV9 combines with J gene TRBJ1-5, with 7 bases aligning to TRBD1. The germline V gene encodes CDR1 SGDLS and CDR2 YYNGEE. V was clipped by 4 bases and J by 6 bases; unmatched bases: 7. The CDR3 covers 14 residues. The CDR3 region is CASSRTGAPQPQHF. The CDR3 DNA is TGTGCCAGCAGCCGTACAGGGGCCCCTCAGCCCCAGCATTTT.

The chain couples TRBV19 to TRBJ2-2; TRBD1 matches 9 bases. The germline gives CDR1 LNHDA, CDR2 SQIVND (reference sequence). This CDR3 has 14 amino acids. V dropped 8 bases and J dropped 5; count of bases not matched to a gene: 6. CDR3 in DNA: TGTGCCAGTCGGGACAGGGTGAGGACCGGGGAGCTGTTTTTT. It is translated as CASRDRVRTGELFF.

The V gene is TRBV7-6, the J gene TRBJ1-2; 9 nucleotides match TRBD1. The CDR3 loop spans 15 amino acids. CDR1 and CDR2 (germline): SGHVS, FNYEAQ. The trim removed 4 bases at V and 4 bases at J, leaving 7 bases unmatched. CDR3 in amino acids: CASSSPGQGVYGYTF. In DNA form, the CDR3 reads TGTGCCAGCAGCTCTCCGGGACAGGGAGTCTATGGCTACACCTTC.

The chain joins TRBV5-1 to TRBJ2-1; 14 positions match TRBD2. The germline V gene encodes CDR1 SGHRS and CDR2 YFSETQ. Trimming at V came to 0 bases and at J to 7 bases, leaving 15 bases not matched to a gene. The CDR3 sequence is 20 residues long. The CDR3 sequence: CASSLVGLAGGQGVENEQFF. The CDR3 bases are TGCGCCAGCAGCTTGGTAGGACTAGCGGGGGGCCAAGGGGTTGAGAATGAGCAGTTCTTC.

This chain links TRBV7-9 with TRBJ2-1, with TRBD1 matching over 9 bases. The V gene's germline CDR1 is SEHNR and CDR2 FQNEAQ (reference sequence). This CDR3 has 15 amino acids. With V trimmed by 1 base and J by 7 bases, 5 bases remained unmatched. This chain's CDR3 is CASSLVRTGENEQFF. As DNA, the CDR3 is TGTGCCAGCAGCTTAGTAAGGACAGGGGAAAATGAGCAGTTCTTC.